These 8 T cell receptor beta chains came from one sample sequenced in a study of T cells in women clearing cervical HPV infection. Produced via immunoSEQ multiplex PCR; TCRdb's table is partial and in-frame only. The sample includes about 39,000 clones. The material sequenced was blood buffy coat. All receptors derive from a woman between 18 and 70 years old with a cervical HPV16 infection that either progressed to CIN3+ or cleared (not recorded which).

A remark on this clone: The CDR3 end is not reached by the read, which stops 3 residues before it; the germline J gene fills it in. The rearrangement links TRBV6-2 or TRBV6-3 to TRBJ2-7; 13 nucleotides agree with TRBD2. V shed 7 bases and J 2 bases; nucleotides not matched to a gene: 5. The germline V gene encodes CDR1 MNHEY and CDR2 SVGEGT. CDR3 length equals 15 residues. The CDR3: CASTRGTSGTYEQYF. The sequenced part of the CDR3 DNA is TGTGCCAGCACCAGAGGGACTAGCGGGACCTACGAG.

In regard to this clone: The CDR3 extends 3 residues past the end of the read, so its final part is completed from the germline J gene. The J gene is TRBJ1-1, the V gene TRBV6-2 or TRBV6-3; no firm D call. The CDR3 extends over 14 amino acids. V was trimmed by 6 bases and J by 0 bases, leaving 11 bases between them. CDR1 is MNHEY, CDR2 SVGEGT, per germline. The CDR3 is CASRTRFLNTEAFF. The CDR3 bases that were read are TGTGCCAGCAGGACGCGGTTTTTGAACACTGAA.

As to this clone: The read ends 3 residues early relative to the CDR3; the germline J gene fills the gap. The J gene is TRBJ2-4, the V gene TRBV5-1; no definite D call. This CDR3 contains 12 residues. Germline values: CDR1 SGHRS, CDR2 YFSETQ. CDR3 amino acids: CASSLGQESQYF. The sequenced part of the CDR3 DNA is TGCGCCAGCAGCTTAGGGCAGGAGAGT.

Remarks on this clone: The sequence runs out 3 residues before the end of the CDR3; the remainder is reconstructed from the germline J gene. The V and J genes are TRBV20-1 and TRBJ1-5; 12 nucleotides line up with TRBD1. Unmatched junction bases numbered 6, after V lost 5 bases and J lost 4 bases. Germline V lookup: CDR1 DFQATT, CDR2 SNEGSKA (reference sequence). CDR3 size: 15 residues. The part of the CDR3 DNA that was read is TGCAGTGCTGTTCCGGGACAGGGGGCTAATCAGCCC. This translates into CSAVPGQGANQP. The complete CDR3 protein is CSAVPGQGANQPQHF.

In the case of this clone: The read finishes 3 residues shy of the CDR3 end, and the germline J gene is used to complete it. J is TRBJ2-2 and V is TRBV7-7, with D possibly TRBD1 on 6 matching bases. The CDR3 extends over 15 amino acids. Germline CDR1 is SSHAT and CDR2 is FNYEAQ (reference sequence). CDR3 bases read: TGTGCCAGCGCTCCAGGGGTTGGGGATAATTCACCG. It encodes CASAPGVGDNSP. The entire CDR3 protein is CASAPGVGDNSPLFF.

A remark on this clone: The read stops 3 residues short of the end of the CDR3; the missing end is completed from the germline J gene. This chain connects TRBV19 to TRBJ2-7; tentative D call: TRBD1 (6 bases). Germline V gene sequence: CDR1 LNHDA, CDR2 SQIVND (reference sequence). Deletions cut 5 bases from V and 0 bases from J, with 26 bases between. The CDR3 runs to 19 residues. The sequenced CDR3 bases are TGTGCCAGTAGTCCCCGAGACTTTTCCAGGGGCTATGGCTCCTACGAG. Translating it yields CASSPRDFSRGYGSYE. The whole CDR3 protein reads CASSPRDFSRGYGSYEQYF.

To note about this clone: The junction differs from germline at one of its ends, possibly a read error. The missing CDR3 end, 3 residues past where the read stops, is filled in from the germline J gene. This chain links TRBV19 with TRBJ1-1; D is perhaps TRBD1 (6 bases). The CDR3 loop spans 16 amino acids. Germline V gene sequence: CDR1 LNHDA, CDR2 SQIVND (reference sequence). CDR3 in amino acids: CASIIGGDRMNTEAFF. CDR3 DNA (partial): TGTGCCAGTATTATAGGCGGAGACAGGATGAACACTGAA.

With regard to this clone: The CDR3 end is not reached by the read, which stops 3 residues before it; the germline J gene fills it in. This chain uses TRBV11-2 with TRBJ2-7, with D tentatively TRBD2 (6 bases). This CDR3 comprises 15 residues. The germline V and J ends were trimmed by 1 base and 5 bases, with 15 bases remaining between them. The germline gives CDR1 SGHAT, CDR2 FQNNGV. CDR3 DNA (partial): TGTGCCAGCAGCTTAGTGGGTCGGGGGAAGAACGAG. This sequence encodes CASSLVGRGKNE. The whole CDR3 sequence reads CASSLVGRGKNEQYF.